The sequence of this T cell receptor (beta chain) was determined in a study of cytomegalovirus exposure and HLA in healthy donors (dated by TCRdb to the late 2010s). Looking at the study overall: According to an earlier analysis of 587 of the donors, about 180 million T cells yielded 117 million unique TCR beta sequences and 276 Gb of sequence data. Approximately 310 gigabases of sequencing data and tens of millions of unique TCR sequences were included in an early release covering roughly 600 HLA-typed donors. Of the roughly 410 genotyped donors, approximately 80% were placed in the genetic ancestry cluster associated with self-reported Caucasian donors. The aim of the study was to test whether cataloging public T cell receptors could identify signatures of past pathogen exposure. Using immunosequencing, the study profiled T cell repertoires from about 620 subjects and related those repertoires to cytomegalovirus serostatus. Besides the first cohort of about 730 subjects, a separate validation cohort made up of 120 different subjects was used. To predict cytomegalovirus infection status, the study brought together high-throughput TCR immunosequencing, statistical association of individual TCRs with disease status, and machine learning. To study patterns of TCR occurrence, a later analysis re-analyzed previously published TCR beta repertoires from 650 to 750 donors and added high-resolution HLA genotyping. Rather than drawing on any new phenotypic data, the later analysis identified candidate immune exposures from TCR beta sequences and the way those sequences occurred across donors. In an earlier analysis of roughly 580 of the donors, high-throughput TCR beta sequencing was used to judge whether each TCR beta V gene segment behaved as functional or pseudogenic. Alongside the repertoire data, information on donor age, sex, ethnicity and CMV serostatus was compiled. Genome-wide SNP genotypes for about 65% of the roughly 700 donors were used in a later genetic analysis, which treated that subset as a discovery cohort. Every discovery cohort repertoire had been produced on one sequencing platform. Class I and class II HLA loci were covered by the typing at four-digit resolution. The number of donors typed differed by locus, with about 629-630 for A, B, C, DRB1 and DQB1, approximately 500 for DQA1, 600 to 610 for DPA1, and under 490 for DPB1. A handful of DR-DQ haplotypes were handled as single units for association and clustering because linkage in the cohort was strong. Across 398 genotyped donors of the cohort, an average of about 200,000 unique TCR beta nucleotide sequences per donor were sequenced, and around 20% of those sequences were non-productive.

The library was made by the immunoSEQ multiplex PCR assay. For the multiplex PCR, a mixture combining 60 forward primers for TCR Vbeta segments and 13 reverse primers for TCR Jbeta segments was used. The CDR3 region of rearranged TCR beta genes was amplified from genomic DNA with a multiplex PCR assay. On the Illumina HiSeq System, the amplified TCR beta libraries were sequenced as 87-base-pair reads. The authors' pipeline ran thus. In a later analysis, some 80 million unique TCR beta chains were counted across the 500 to 850 repertoires, and about 9.9 million of these chains were shared by at least two donors. To remove PCR and sequencing errors, raw reads were error-corrected and collapsed into unique sequences using a nearest-neighbor algorithm that merged closely related sequences. CDR3 sequences were aligned to IMGT reference sequences to assign V, D and J gene segments. Each retained sequence needed at least a six-nucleotide match to both a V gene segment and a J gene segment. Rearrangements were classified as productive when the CDR3 lacked stop codons and remained in frame with V and J, and all other rearrangements were classified as non-productive. Following IMGT convention, CDR3 was defined as the stretch from the second conserved V-encoded cysteine to the conserved J-encoded phenylalanine. The earlier analysis of some 550 of the donors excluded any sequence lacking an unambiguous match to a single V gene segment. In an earlier analysis of 450 to 700 of the donors, V segments were called functional above 56.7% productive rearrangements and were called segregating when the between-donor standard deviation exceeded 5%. To diagnose cytomegalovirus status from the catalog of TCR beta chain sequences, a statistical classification framework was built. In a later analysis, V and J genes were assigned by comparing TCR nucleotide sequences against IMGT/GENE-DB human TR gene sequences. In a later analysis, CDR3 sequences and most-parsimonious VDJ recombination scenarios were assigned using the TCRdist pipeline. In a later analysis, every TCR beta chain was defined by the combination of its CDR3 amino acid sequence and its V-gene family, and reads without a unique V-gene family were dropped. As a way to deal with suspected cross-contamination and a sequencing artifact, a later analysis dropped 592 nucleotide sequences that were highly shared and had low generation probability. A later analysis calculated a clonal expansion index for each public chain from normalized within-repertoire ranks of inferred template counts. A later analysis computed generation probabilities with a VDJ recombination model fitted to out-of-frame rearrangements, and checked the results against IGoR. In a later analysis, hypergeometric tests were used to score TCR-TCR, TCR-HLA and TCR-CMV co-occurrence, with a repertoire-size bias correction applied to TCR pairs. To estimate false discovery rates, a later analysis permuted the HLA or CMV assignments 20 times. In a later analysis, co-occurring TCRs were grouped using DBSCAN, and TCRdist sequence similarity was added for clustering within HLA-allele-positive subsets. Repertoires with fewer than 30,000 or more than 120,000 public chains, plus five repertoires with anomalous nucleotide sharing, were excluded from co-occurrence clustering. In TCRdb, the immuneACCESS table is reduced to in-frame sequences with V and J assigned. These tables do not hold every clone; where another copy was compared, an unresolved V gene accounts for under half, and the others remain unexplained. V, J and clone size are those of that table, while D and trimming were read from the DNA. The sample table records 150,000 or so clones; roughly 80% of these occur just once. Approximately 13% of the sample is held by the ten biggest clonotypes.

There are 15 amino acids in the CDR3, from cysteine to phenylalanine inclusive. CDR3 DNA is the only sequence kept; it has 45 bases, read in frame from the first base. The cohort was made up of several hundred healthy bone marrow donors. Cohort members were all nominally healthy when sampled, although unrecorded immune exposures were likely present. The donor was CMV seropositive and belonged to the group of 250 to 300 seropositive cohort members. A peripheral blood sample was provided by each donor, and peripheral blood mononuclear cells were used for TCR beta sequencing. The Qiagen DNeasy Blood Extraction Kit was used to extract genomic DNA from the blood cell samples. A remark on this clone: It lacks a known antigen. The input lacks base qualities; no much larger clone sits a single base away.

Broader findings and caveats from the paper: According to the authors, the approach could potentially be generalized to other disease states and immunological phenotypes. Because HLA typing was missing for some donors at each locus, association tests included only the typed subset. The classifier was reported to diagnose cytomegalovirus status with high specificity and sensitivity in both the original cohort and the validation cohort. When HLA alleles, especially DR and DQ, strongly co-occurred, attributing TCR associations to individual alleles was difficult. While some public TCRs were present in many individuals, most TCR sequences turned up only very rarely across donors. Broadly in line with IMGT annotations, most TCR beta V segments showed up in productive rearrangements about 87% or about 30% of the time in an earlier analysis of around 600 of the donors. Several of the top co-occurrence clusters appeared to be linked to parvovirus B19, influenza, CMV and Epstein-Barr virus, according to a later analysis. In a later genetic analysis, a missense DCLRE1C variant was associated with V-gene and J-gene trimming of TCR beta chains, and the association was replicated in an independent cohort. A later analysis found that most CMV-associated TCR beta chains appeared HLA-restricted, with HLA associations seemingly driven largely by CMV exposure. A further reported finding was that TCR beta sequences accurately predicted the HLA-A and HLA-B alleles for most subjects in the first cohort. Sequencing depth was assumed to be roughly uniform across donors in the presence/absence analyses, though that assumption may not hold. In a later analysis, the rate of TCR association differed among HLA loci, with DRB1 alleles having the most associated TCRs and HLA-C alleles having the fewest. Only TCR beta chains were sequenced in this cohort, and the absence of alpha or paired-chain data limited detectable features. For the cohort, immune exposure information was limited to CMV serostatus. Compared with the approximately 700-donor mean, donors in an Asian-associated ancestry cluster had fewer N-insertions in productive TCRs, according to a later genetic analysis. In the study, some 160 TCR beta chains were listed as associated with cytomegalovirus. In a later analysis, 16,951 TCR beta sequences were associated with specific HLA alleles at a false discovery rate of 0.05. The sequencing pipeline was judged likely to have produced a cluster of highly shared sequence variants as a technical artifact. In vitro tests confirmed that a few of the cytomegalovirus-associated TCR beta chains recognize cytomegalovirus antigens. Because counts were too low, around 17 rarely observed V segments, including chromosome 9 orphons, were left out of the earlier analysis of a few hundred of the donors. In a later analysis, HLA-associated TCR beta chains showed more clonal expansion and lower generation probabilities than non-associated chains that were equally common. Correlated functional status among segregating V segments might be attributable to linkage disequilibrium, but an unknown experimental factor could not be ruled out. Some IMGT-functional V segments, including TRBV6-2 and TRBV6-3, could not be distinguished by the 87-base-pair reads and were therefore excluded.

Material for sequencing was PBMCs. This TCR came from a middle-aged man in good health and CMV-seropositive. The sequence joins TRBV12-1 to TRBJ2-1; the table gives TRBD2 as D, unverified against the DNA. TRBV12-1 is reported as a pseudogene. The bases read TGTGCCAGCAGCTTCCCTTTGGGAGGGCACAATGAGCAGTTCTTC. Its protein is CASSFPLGGHNEQFF.